A single sample is the source of the 5 T cell receptor beta chains below, sequenced in a study of T cell changes during pregnancy in multiple sclerosis. This table comes from immunoSEQ multiplex PCR, and its TCRdb copy is limited to in-frame clones, with some not included. This table holds around 58,000 clones, roughly nine tenths found once. Sequencing was performed on peripheral blood, taken before pregnancy. The receptors here all came from a female donor with multiple sclerosis, enrolled in a pregnancy study.

The V and J genes are TRBV5-6 and TRBJ1-6; TRBD1 matches 11 bases. The CDR3 is 19 amino acids. Germline V CDR1 and CDR2: SGHDT, YYEEEE. V was pared by 5 bases and J by 2 bases, with 12 bases of the junction left unmatched. CDR3 nucleotide sequence: TGTGCCAGCAGTCCCGTTGAGGACAGGGGGCGCCCCTATAATTCACCCCTCCACTTT. Protein: CASSPVEDRGRPYNSPLHF.

The chain links TRBV7-8 to TRBJ1-3, with D uncertain. Trimming pared 3 bases from V and 4 bases from J, leaving 10 bases between. Looked up from germline, CDR1 is SGHVS and CDR2 is FQNEAQ. This CDR3 region has 14 residues. CDR3 residues: CASSFEARGNTIYF. The CDR3 DNA reads as TGTGCCAGCAGCTTTGAGGCGCGAGGAAACACCATATATTTT.

The chain couples TRBV5-1 to TRBJ2-7; D gene uncertain. The germline CDR1 and CDR2 sequences are SGHRS and YFSETQ. V lost 5 bases and J lost 6, with 9 bases in between. The CDR3 runs 11 residues. The CDR3 here is CASSMHSEQYF. The CDR3 DNA sequence: TGCGCCAGCAGTATGCACTCCGAGCAGTACTTC.

The V gene is TRBV19, the J gene TRBJ1-6; D may be TRBD1 (6 bases). The CDR3 is made up of 14 amino acids. CDR1 LNHDA and CDR2 SQIVND come from the germline V gene (reference sequence). Trimming left V 7 bases short and J 7 bases short, with 14 bases between. Here the CDR3 reads CASKSQGKNSPLHF. The CDR3 coding sequence is TGTGCCAGTAAGTCGCAGGGGAAAAATTCACCCCTCCACTTT.

The rearrangement joins TRBV7-6 to TRBJ1-1; a weak D match, TRBD1 (5 bases). The germline CDR1 and CDR2 sequences are SGHVS and FNYEAQ. The CDR3 length is 14 residues. V was clipped by 1 base and J by 3 bases, with 9 bases between them. The CDR3 DNA sequence: TGTGCCAGCAGCTTAGGGGGGGGTTACACTGAAGCTTTCTTT. As protein: CASSLGGGYTEAFF.